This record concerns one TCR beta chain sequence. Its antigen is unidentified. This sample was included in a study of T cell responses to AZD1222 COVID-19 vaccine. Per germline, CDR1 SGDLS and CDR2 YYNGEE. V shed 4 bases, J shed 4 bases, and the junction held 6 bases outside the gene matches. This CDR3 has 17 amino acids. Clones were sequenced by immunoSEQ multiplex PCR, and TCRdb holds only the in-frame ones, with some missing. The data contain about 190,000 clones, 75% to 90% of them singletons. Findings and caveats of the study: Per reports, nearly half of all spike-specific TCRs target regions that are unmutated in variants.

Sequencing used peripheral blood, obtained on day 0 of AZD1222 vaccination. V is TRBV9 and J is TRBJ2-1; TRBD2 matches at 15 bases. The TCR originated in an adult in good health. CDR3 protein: CASSIGTSGGLYNEQFF. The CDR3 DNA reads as TGTGCCAGCAGCATCGGGACTAGCGGGGGGCTTTACAATGAGCAGTTCTTC.